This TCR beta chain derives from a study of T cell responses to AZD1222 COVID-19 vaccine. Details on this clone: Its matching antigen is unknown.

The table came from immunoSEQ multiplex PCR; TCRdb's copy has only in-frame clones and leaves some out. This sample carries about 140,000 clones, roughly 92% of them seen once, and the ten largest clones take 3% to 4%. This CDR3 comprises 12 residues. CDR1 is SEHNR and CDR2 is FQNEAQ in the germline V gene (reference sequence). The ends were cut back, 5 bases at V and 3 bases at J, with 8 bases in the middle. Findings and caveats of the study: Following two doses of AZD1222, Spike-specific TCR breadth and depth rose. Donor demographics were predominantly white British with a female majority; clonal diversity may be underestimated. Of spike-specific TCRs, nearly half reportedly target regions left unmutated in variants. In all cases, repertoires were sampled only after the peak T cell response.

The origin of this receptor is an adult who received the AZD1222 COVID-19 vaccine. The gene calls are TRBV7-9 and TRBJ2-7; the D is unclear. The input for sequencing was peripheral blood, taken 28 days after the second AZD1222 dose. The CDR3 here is CASSGPGYEQYF. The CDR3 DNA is TGTGCCAGCAGCGGGCCTGGCTACGAGCAGTACTTC.